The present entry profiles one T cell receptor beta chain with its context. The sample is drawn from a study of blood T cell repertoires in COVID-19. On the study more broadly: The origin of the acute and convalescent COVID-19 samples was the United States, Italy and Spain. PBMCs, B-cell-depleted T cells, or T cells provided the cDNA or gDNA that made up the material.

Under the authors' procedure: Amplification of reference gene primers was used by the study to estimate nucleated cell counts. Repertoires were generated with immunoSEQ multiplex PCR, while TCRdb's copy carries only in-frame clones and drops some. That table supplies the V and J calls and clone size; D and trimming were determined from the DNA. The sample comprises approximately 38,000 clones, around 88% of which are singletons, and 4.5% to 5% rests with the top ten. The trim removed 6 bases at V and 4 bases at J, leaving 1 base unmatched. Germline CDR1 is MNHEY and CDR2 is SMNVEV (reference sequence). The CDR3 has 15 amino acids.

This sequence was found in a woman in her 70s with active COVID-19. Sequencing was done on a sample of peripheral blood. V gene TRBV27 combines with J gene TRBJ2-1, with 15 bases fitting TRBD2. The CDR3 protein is CASRGLAGGYNEQFF. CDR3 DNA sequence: TGTGCCAGCAGGGGACTAGCGGGGGGATACAATGAGCAGTTCTTC.